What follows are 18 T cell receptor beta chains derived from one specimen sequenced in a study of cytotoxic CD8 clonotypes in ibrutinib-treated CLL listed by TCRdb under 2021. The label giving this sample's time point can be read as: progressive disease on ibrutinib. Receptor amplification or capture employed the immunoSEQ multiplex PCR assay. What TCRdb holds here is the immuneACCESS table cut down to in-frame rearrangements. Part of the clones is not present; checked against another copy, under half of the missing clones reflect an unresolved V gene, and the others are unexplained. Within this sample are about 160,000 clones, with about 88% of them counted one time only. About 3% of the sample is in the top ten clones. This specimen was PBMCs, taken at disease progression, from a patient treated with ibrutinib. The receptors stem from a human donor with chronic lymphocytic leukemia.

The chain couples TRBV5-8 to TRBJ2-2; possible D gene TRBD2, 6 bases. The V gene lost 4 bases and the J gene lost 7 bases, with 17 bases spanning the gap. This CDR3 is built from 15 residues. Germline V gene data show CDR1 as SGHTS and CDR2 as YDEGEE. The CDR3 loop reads CASSRDTAEGGELFF. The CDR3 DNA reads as TGTGCCAGCAGCCGAGACACGGCGGAGGGCGGGGAGCTGTTTTTT.

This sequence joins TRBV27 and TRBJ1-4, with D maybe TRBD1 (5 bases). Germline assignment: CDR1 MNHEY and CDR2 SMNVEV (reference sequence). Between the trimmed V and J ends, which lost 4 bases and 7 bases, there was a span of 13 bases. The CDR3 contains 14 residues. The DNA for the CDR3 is TGTGCCAGCAGTTCCAGGGCCGGTAGTGAAAAACTGTTTTTT. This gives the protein CASSSRAGSEKLFF.

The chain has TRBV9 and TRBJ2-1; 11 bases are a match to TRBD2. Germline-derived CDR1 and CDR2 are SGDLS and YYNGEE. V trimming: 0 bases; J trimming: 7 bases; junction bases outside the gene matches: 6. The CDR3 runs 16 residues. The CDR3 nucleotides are TGTGCCAGCAGCGTAGATGGGACTAGCGGAGCAAATGAGCAGTTCTTC. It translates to CASSVDGTSGANEQFF.

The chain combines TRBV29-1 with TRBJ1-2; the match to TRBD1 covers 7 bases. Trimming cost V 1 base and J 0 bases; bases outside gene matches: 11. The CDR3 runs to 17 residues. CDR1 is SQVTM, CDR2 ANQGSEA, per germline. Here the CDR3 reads CSVEAWARGIANYGYTF. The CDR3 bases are TGCAGCGTTGAAGCGTGGGCCAGGGGGATAGCTAACTATGGCTACACCTTC.

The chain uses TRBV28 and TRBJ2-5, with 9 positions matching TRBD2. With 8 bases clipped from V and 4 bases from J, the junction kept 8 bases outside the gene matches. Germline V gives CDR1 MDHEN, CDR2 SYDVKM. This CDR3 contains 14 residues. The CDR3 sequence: CASHVAGVVETQYF. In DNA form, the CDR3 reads TGTGCCAGCCACGTAGCGGGAGTGGTAGAGACCCAGTACTTC.

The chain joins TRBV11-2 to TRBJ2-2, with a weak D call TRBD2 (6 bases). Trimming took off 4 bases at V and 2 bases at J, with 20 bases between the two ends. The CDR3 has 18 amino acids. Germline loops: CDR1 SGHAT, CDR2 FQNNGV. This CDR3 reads CASSSAAGSVLNTGELFF. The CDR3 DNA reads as TGTGCCAGCAGCTCAGCGGCCGGGAGCGTACTAAACACCGGGGAGCTGTTTTTT.

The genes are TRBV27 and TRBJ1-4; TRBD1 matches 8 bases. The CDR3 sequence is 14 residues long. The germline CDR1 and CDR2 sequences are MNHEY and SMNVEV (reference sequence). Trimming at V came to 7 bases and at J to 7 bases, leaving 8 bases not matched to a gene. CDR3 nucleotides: TGTGCCAGCACTGGAACAGGGGGGGGTGAAAAACTGTTTTTT. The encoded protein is CASTGTGGGEKLFF.

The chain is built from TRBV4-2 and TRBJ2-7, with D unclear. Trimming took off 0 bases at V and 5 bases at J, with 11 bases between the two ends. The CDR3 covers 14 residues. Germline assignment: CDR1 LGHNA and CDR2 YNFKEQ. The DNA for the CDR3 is TGTGCCAGCAGCCAAGATCTCCAGGTCCACGAGCAGTACTTC. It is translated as CASSQDLQVHEQYF.

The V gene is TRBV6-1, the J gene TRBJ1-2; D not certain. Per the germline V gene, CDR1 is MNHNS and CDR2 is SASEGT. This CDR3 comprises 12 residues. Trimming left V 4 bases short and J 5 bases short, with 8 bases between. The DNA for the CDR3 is TGTGCCAGCAGTGCCCCGCGGTATGGCTACACCTTC. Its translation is CASSAPRYGYTF.

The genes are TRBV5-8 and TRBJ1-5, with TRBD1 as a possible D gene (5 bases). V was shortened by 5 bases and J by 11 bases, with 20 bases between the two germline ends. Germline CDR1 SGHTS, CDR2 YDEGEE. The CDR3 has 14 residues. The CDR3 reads CASRSTGWGGAQHF. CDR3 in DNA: TGTGCCAGCAGGTCAACAGGTTGGGGGGGGGCCCAGCATTTT.

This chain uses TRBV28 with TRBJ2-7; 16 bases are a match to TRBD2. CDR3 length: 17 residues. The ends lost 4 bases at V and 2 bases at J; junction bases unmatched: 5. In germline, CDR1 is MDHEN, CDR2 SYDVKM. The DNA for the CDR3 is TGTGCCAGCAGTTCCCCGGGGACTAGCGGGAGGGCCTACGAGCAGTACTTC. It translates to CASSSPGTSGRAYEQYF. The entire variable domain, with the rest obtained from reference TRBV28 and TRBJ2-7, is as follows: DVKVTQSSRYLVKRTGEKVFLECVQDMDHENMFWYRQDPGLGLRLIYFSYDVKMKEKGDIPEGYSVSREKKERFSLILESASTNQTSMYLCASSSPGTSGRAYEQYFGPGTRLTVT.

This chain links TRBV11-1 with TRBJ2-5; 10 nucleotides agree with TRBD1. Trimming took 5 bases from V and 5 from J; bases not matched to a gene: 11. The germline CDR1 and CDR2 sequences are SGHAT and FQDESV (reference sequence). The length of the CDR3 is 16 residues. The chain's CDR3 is CASSTSPGTGDETQYF. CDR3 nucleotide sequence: TGTGCCAGCAGCACCTCCCCCGGGACAGGGGATGAGACCCAGTACTTC.

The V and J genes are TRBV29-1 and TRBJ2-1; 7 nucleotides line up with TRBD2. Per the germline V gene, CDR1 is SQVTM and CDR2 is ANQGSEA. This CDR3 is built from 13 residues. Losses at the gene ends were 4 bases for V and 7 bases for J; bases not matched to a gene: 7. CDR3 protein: CSVGLADGNEQFF. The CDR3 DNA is TGCAGCGTTGGTCTAGCGGACGGGAATGAGCAGTTCTTC.

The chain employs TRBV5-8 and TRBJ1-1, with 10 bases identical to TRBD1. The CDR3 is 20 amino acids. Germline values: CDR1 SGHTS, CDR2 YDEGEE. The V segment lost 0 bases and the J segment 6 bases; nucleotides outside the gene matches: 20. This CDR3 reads CASSLGWDRGSRGLLSEAFF. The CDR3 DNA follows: TGTGCCAGCAGCTTGGGGTGGGACAGGGGATCAAGGGGTCTGCTGTCTGAAGCTTTCTTT.

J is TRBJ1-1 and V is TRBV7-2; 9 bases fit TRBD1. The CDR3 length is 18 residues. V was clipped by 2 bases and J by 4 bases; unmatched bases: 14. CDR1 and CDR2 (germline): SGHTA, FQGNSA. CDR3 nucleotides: TGTGCCAGCAGCTTACCTGGACAGGGGAAACACTTTGCCACTGAAGCTTTCTTT. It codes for CASSLPGQGKHFATEAFF.

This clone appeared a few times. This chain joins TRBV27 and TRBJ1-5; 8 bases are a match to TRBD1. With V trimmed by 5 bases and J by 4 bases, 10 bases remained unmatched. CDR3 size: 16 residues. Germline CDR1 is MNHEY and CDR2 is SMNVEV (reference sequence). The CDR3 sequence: CASSTRTGFSNQPQHF. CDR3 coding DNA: TGTGCCAGCAGTACCCGGACAGGGTTTAGTAATCAGCCCCAGCATTTT.

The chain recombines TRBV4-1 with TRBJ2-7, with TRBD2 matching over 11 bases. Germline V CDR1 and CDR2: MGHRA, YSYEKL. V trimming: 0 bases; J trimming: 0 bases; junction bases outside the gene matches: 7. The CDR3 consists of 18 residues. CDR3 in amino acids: CASSQEQIGLAGSYEQYF. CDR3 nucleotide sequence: TGCGCCAGCAGCCAAGAACAAATTGGACTAGCGGGCTCCTACGAGCAGTACTTC.

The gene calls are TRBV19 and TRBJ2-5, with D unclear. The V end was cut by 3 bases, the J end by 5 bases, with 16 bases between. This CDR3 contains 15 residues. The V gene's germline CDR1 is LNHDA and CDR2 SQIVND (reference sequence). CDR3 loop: CASSIRKTHRETQYF. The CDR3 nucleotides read TGTGCCAGTAGTATTCGGAAGACCCATCGGGAGACCCAGTACTTC.